The TCR beta chain described here comes from a study of T cell clonality in common variable immunodeficiency. General observations from the study: In common variable immunodeficiency, TCR beta chains reportedly carried fewer deletions and N-nucleotide insertions. Authors noted CVID clonality's cause needs subpopulation repertoire sequencing. Shared TCRbeta clones were fewer between CVID subjects than controls.

Caucasian heritage predominated among both patients and controls. CVID subjects were neither ill nor on immunomodulatory or immunosuppressive medication at sampling. Assay: immunoSEQ multiplex PCR; the TCRdb copy retains only in-frame clones and omits some. This repertoire holds about 28,000 clones, and none appear only once. The V gene's germline CDR1 is SEHNR and CDR2 FQNEAQ (reference sequence). The V end was cut by 1 base, the J end by 5 bases, with 9 bases between. The CDR3 runs to 15 residues. The sample holds many counts of this clone. Its antigen is undetermined. Sequencing ends 3 residues short of the CDR3 end; the germline J gene provides the rest.

This receptor was taken from a human donor with common variable immunodeficiency. The rearrangement joins TRBV7-9 to TRBJ1-6; no clear D. The sequencing sample was made of peripheral blood mononuclear cells. The CDR3 reads CASSLGGRDNSPLHF. Partial CDR3 DNA: TGTGCCAGCAGCTTAGGTGGGCGCGATAATTCACCC.